The source of this TCR beta chain is a study of blood T cells in healthy people across ages. CDR3 length: 13 amino acids. CDR1 and CDR2 (germline): KGHDR, SFDVKD. Trimming took 5 bases from V and 5 from J, leaving 8 bases between them. A sample-barcoded 5' primer and a J-beta primer mix were used in a second PCR of roughly 7 to 12 cycles. Every cDNA was tagged by a template-switch adaptor with 12 random nucleotides. TCRdb used MiXCR to reprocess the 5' RACE reads, holding one entry per CDR3 protein. The sample carries 850,000 to 1,300,000 distinct CDR3 sequences, under 55% recorded once. The chain links TRBV24-1 to TRBJ2-2, with no clear D. The clonotype was recovered from an older woman in good health. Sequencing was done on a sample of blood. In DNA form, the CDR3 reads TGTGCCACCAGTGTGTCAACGACCGGGGAGCTGTTTTTT. This translates into CATSVSTTGELFF.